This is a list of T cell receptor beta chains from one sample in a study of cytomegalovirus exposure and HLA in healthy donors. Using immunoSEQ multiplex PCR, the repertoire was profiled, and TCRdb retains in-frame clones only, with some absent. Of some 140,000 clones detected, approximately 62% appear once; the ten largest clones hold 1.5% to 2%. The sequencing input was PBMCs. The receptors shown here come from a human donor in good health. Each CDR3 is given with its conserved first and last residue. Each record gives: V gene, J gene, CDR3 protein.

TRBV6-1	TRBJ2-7	CASSEAGTISYEQYF
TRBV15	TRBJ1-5	CATSRDRLSNQPQHF
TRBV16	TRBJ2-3	CASSPRTADTQYF
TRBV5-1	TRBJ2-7	CASSEGTLSYEQYF
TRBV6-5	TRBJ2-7	CASRLGGAGYNEQYF
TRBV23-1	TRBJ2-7	CASSQYYWFYEQYF
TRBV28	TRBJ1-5	CASSWGPYQPQHF
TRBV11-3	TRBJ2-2	CASSGTSGYTGELFF
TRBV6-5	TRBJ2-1	CASTRRASYNEQFF
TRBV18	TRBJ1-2	CASSPRGDSSQLNTF
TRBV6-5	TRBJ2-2	CATHWGTGGSGELFF
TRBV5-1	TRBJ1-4	CASSDRQGPNEKLFF
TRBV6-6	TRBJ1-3	CASSGFTGNTIYF
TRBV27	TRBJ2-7	CASSGTSGMGSSYEQYF
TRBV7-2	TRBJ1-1	CASSLSGVGTEAFF
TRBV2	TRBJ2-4	CASSDRRGGNIQYF
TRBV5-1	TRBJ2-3	CASSLTPGRRQGAGDTDTQYF
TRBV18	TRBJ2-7	CASSRRDNVYEQYF
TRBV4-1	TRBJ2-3	CASSQFTGDTQYF
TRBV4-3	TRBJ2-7	CASSQETSKNEQYF
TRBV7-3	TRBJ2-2	CASSRSRGLNTGELFF
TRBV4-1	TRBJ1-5	CASSQGRFQPQHF
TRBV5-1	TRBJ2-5	CASSLDSGEETQYF
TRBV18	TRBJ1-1	CASSPRSGQGTTEAFF
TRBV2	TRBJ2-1	CASSRTGNYNEQFF
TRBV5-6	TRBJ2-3	CASSFAGGLSGADAQYF
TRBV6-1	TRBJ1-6	CASSEDYRGNSPLHF
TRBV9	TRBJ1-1	CASSRLGEHTEAFF
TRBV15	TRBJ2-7	CATSRDRWEYEQYF
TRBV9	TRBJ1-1	CASSPQADTEAFF
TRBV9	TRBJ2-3	CASSFSGRTDTQYF
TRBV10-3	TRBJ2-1	CAISVGSKGYNEQFF
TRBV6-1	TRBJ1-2	CASSVSGTGGHGYTF
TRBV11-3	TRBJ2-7	CASSVASGAYEQYF
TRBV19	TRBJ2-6	CASSGTGSGANVLTF
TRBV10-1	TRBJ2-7	CASPPQGGTHEQYF
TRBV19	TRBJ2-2	CASTGTSGSIIDTGELFF
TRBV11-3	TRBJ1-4	CASSGDRVEEKLFF
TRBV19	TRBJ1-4	CASISDDEKLFF
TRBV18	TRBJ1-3	CASSPPAGSLGNTIYF
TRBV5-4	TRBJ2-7	CASSLSPSGTYEQYF
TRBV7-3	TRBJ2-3	CASSLFSGGTDTQYF
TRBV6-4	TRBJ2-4	CAVDWEPEAKNIQYF
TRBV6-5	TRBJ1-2	CASSLDRDANYGYTF
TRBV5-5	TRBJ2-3	CASSFWSGGTDTQYF
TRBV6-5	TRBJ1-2	CASNFRDRDYGYTF
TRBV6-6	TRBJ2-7	CASMDSTNEQYF
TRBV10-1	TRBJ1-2	CASSEYQTGRGAYYGYNF
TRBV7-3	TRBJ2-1	CASSLGGATSSYNEQFF